Listed below are T cell receptor beta chains from one sample, sequenced in a study of T-cell reconstitution after alpha-beta-depleted transplantation in children. TCRdb re-called the PCR reads through MiXCR, storing one row per CDR3 protein. This table holds hundreds of thousands of distinct CDR3 sequences, under 15% found once. The sequencing here drew on PBMCs from the stem cell graft donor, taken from the stem cell graft. The receptor set was obtained from a human donor who donated a stem cell graft to a child with combined immunodeficiency. CDR3s include the opening cysteine and the closing phenylalanine or tryptophan. D genes are given only for firm matches. Where a row states a size, it is once, few, many or the class of an expanded clone; other rows omit it.

clone_size,v_call,d_call,j_call,cdr3_nt,cdr3_aa
.,TRBV18,.,TRBJ1-1,TGTGCCAGCTCACTACAAGACACTGAAGCTTTCTTT,CASSLQDTEAFF
few,TRBV6-1,.,TRBJ2-1,TGTGCCATCCGGAACCTCAATTCGTATTATGAGCAGTTCTTC,CAIRNLNSYYEQFF
.,TRBV7-2,TRBD1,TRBJ2-7,TGTGCCAGCAGCGGCCACAGGGGGCCCTACGAGCAGTACTTC,CASSGHRGPYEQYF
.,TRBV9,.,TRBJ1-5,TGTGCCAGCAGCGTAGAGGGATCACATCAGCCCCAGCATTTT,CASSVEGSHQPQHF
many,TRBV7-2,.,TRBJ2-3,TGTGCCAGCAGCACCCGAGTCGGAGATACGCAGTATTTT,CASSTRVGDTQYF
few,TRBV6-1,TRBD2,TRBJ2-7,TGTGCCAGCAAACACTACGGGACTAAGGACTATAAGAGCTCCTACGAGCAGTACTTC,CASKHYGTKDYKSSYEQYF
.,TRBV7-9,TRBD2,TRBJ2-7,TGTGCCAGCAGCTGGTCCGGGAGGGGGGACGAGCAGTACTTC,CASSWSGRGDEQYF
few,TRBV7-2,.,TRBJ2-2,TGTGCCAGCAGCTTCCGCAACCTAGTGGCCGGGGAGCTGTTTTTT,CASSFRNLVAGELFF
few,TRBV6-5,.,TRBJ2-5,TGTGCCAGCAGTTTTAGACAGGAAGAGACCCAGTACTTC,CASSFRQEETQYF
.,TRBV10-3,TRBD2,TRBJ2-3,TGTGCCATCAGTGGAGCGGGAGGCGGGACAGATACGCAGTATTTT,CAISGAGGGTDTQYF
.,TRBV6-5,.,TRBJ1-5,TGTGCCAGCAGTTACCATTCAGGGGAGGATCAGCCCCAGCATTTT,CASSYHSGEDQPQHF
many,TRBV28,.,TRBJ2-2,TGTGCCAGCAGTTTACAGGGTTCCGGGGAGCTGTTTTTT,CASSLQGSGELFF
.,TRBV7-9,.,TRBJ2-7,TGTGCCAGCAGCTTAGGGGAAGCTACCTACGAGCAGTACTTC,CASSLGEATYEQYF
many,TRBV29-1,.,TRBJ2-7,TGCAGCGTTGAATATTCAGGGGTCTCCTACGAGCAGTACTTC,CSVEYSGVSYEQYF
few,TRBV19,.,TRBJ1-4,TGTGCCAGTACCATTACCGCGGAGAATTTGGAAAAACTGTTTTTT,CASTITAENLEKLFF
.,TRBV9,TRBD2,TRBJ2-7,TGTGCCAGCACCAGCGGGGGGGAGAGCTCCTACGAGCAGTACTTC,CASTSGGESSYEQYF
.,TRBV12-3/TRBV12-4,.,TRBJ2-1,TGTGCCAGCAGTTTATTTTGGACAGGCGCGGGAGGTGAGCAGTTCTTC,CASSLFWTGAGGEQFF
few,TRBV5-1,TRBD2,TRBJ2-4,TGCGCCAGCAGAGCGGGGGCGGGACCTAAAAACATTCAGTACTTC,CASRAGAGPKNIQYF
few,TRBV6-2/TRBV6-3,.,TRBJ2-3,TGTGCCAGCAGTTGGGGACGACCGCTCGATACGCAGTATTTT,CASSWGRPLDTQYF
few,TRBV6-2/TRBV6-3,.,TRBJ2-1,TGTGCCAGCAGTCCCATCCCCTTCCGACCGACCGCCTCCTACAATGAGCAGTTCTTC,CASSPIPFRPTASYNEQFF
few,TRBV12-3/TRBV12-4,.,TRBJ1-2,.,CASSTSVDLGYTF
few,TRBV25-1,.,TRBJ2-5,TGTGCCAGCAGTGGGAAGGAGGGGGGCGAGACCCAGTACTTC,CASSGKEGGETQYF
.,TRBV12-3/TRBV12-4,.,TRBJ1-4,TGTGCCAGCAGCTCGGGGCTCACTAATGAAAAACTGTTTTTT,CASSSGLTNEKLFF
few,TRBV4-3,TRBD2,TRBJ2-7,TGCGCCAGCAGCCAAACCTCCGGGACTAGCGTACACGAGCAGTACTTC,CASSQTSGTSVHEQYF
.,TRBV29-1,TRBD2,TRBJ2-7,TGCAGCGCTAAAGGGAGGGAGGACTACGAGCAGTACTTC,CSAKGREDYEQYF
many,TRBV24-1,TRBD1,TRBJ2-1,TGTGCCACCAGTGATTTTCGGGTTGGACAGGGGGCTCGCAATGAGCAGTTCTTC,CATSDFRVGQGARNEQFF
many,TRBV12-3/TRBV12-4,.,TRBJ2-2,TGTGCCAGCAGACTACGGAATTCGAACACCGGGGAGCTGTTTTTT,CASRLRNSNTGELFF
many,TRBV7-6,TRBD2,TRBJ2-7,TGTGCCAGCAGCTTGGGAGGGGAAGGCGAGCAGTACTTC,CASSLGGEGEQYF
.,TRBV5-1,.,TRBJ2-7,TGCGCCAGCAGCTTGGGTCGCTTCTCCTACGAGCAGTACTTC,CASSLGRFSYEQYF
.,TRBV6-6,.,TRBJ2-7,TGTGCCAGCAGTTATTACGCCGTGGACGAGCAGTACTTC,CASSYYAVDEQYF
.,TRBV7-2,TRBD2,TRBJ2-7,TGTGCCAGCAGCTTAGGTGGACTAGCGGTCTACGAGCAGTACTTC,CASSLGGLAVYEQYF
.,TRBV20-1,TRBD2,TRBJ2-1,TGCAGTGCTAGGCCAAGACTAGCGGGAGTTGAGCAGTTCTTC,CSARPRLAGVEQFF
few,TRBV11-2,TRBD2,TRBJ2-1,TGTGCCAGCAGCTTAGATTTAACTAGCGGGAGGGGCCCGCAGTTCTTC,CASSLDLTSGRGPQFF
many,TRBV7-9,.,TRBJ2-7,TGTGCCAGCTCACTCGGACAGTACGAGCAGTACTTC,CASSLGQYEQYF
few,TRBV12-3/TRBV12-4,.,TRBJ2-3,TGTGCCAGCAGCCTCCACCCGGGGCAGGACTACGCCGACACAGATACGCAGTATTTT,CASSLHPGQDYADTDTQYF
.,TRBV12-3/TRBV12-4,.,TRBJ1-2,TGTGCCAGCGTACAGGGAGTCTATGGCTACACCTTC,CASVQGVYGYTF
.,TRBV6-1,.,TRBJ1-2,TGTGCCAGCCGAGGCAGGGCCTACTATGGCTACACCTTC,CASRGRAYYGYTF
once,TRBV12-3/TRBV12-4,.,TRBJ2-3,TGTGCCAGCACCTCCCCCGGACGGGGGATCACAGATACGCAGTATTTT,CASTSPGRGITDTQYF
few,TRBV28,.,TRBJ2-3,TGTGCCAGCAGTTTATATTATCCGGGGCCAACAGATACGCAGTATTTT,CASSLYYPGPTDTQYF
many,TRBV30,.,TRBJ1-2,TGTGCCTGGAGTCAGCCCTATGGCTACACCTTC,CAWSQPYGYTF
.,TRBV13,.,TRBJ2-1,TGTGCCAGCAGCAACCGGGATACCTACAATGAGCAGTTCTTC,CASSNRDTYNEQFF
few,TRBV7-8,.,TRBJ2-3,TGTGCCAGCACGGTCTGGTCGAACCGAGCTAGCACAGATACGCAGTATTTT,CASTVWSNRASTDTQYF
few,TRBV5-5,.,TRBJ2-3,TGTGCCAGCAGCTTCTCGGACAGCACTCACACAGATACGCAGTATTTT,CASSFSDSTHTDTQYF
many,TRBV24-1,.,TRBJ2-1,TGTGCCACCAGTGACCGGGACTGGGAGACCTACAATGAGCAGTTCTTC,CATSDRDWETYNEQFF
many,TRBV20-1,TRBD1,TRBJ1-2,TGCAGTGCTAGAGACCCGGGACAGGTCTATGGCTACACCTTC,CSARDPGQVYGYTF
.,TRBV18,.,TRBJ2-1,TGTGCCAGCTCACCCCCTGACAGGGGAGGGTTCGTCTACAATGAGCAGTTCTTC,CASSPPDRGGFVYNEQFF